This T cell receptor beta chain emerged from a study of T cells after posttransplantation cyclophosphamide. Study-wide points: Skin or GI-infiltrating T cells shared few TRB sequences with blood.

The protocol was immunoSEQ multiplex PCR, while the TCRdb copy is restricted to in-frame clones and leaves out a portion. The table records 25,000 to 30,000 clones, just over 85% of them present only once. Peripheral blood was collected from the related graft donor on the marrow donation day. A remark on this clone: The antigen is not known.

The source material was PBMCs. The origin of this receptor is a man aged 50 to 60.

The CDR3 loop is CATKGTVFSNQPQHF. CDR3 in DNA: TGTGCCACCAAGGGGACAGTTTTTAGCAATCAGCCCCAGCATTTT. The chain carries TRBV10-3 and TRBJ1-5; 7 bases are a match to TRBD1. This CDR3 contains 15 residues. The germline gives CDR1 ENHRY, CDR2 SYGVKD. J gave up 0 bases and V 10 bases, and 9 bases lay outside the gene matches.